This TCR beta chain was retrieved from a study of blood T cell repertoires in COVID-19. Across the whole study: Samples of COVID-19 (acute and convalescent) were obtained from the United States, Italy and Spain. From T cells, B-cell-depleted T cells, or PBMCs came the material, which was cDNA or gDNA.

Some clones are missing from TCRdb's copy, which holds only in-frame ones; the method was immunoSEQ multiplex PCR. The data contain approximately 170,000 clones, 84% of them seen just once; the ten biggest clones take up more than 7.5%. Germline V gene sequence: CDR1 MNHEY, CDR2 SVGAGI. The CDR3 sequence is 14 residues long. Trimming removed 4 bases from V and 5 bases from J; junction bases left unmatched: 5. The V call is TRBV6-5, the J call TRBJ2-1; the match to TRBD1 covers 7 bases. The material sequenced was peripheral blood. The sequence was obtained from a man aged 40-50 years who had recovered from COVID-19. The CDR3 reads CASSSGGSDNEQFF. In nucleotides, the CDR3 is TGTGCCAGCAGTTCAGGGGGATCCGACAATGAGCAGTTCTTC.